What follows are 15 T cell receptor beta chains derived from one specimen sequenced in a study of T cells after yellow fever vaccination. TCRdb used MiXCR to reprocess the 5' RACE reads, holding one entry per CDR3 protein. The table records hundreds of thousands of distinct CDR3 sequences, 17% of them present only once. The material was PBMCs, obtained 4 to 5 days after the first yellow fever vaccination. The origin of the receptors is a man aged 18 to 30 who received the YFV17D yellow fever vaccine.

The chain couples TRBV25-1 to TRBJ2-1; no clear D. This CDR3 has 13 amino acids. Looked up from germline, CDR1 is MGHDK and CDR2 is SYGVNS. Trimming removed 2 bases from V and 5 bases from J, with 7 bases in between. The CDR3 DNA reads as TGTGCCAGCAGTGAAGTTGGGGACAATGAGCAGTTCTTC. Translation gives CASSEVGDNEQFF.

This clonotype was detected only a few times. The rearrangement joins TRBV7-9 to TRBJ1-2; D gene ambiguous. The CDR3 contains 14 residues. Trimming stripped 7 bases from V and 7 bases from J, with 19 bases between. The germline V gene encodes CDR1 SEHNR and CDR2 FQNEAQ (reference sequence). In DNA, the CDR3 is TGTGCCAGCACCCCCACTAACGGGGAGGGTGGCTACACCTTC. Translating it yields CASTPTNGEGGYTF.

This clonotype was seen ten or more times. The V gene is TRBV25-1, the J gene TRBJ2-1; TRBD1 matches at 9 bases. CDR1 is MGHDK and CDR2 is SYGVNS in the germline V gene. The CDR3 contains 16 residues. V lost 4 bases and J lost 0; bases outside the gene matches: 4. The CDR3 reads CASSAGTGSSYNEQFF. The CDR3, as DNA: TGTGCCAGCAGTGCCGGGACAGGGAGCTCCTACAATGAGCAGTTCTTC.

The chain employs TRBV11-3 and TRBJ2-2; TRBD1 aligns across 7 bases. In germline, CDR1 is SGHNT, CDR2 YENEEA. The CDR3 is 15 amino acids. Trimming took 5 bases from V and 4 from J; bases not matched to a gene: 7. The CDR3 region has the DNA TGTGCCAGCAGCAAGCTGACAGGGCCCACCGGGGAGCTGTTTTTT. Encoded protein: CASSKLTGPTGELFF.

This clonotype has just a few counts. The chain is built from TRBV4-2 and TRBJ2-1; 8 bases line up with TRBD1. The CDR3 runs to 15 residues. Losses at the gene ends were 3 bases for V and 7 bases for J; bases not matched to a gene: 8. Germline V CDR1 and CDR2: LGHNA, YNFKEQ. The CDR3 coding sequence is TGTGCCAGCAGCCAGGCCCAGGGGGCGCGGAATGAGCAGTTCTTC. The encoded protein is CASSQAQGARNEQFF.

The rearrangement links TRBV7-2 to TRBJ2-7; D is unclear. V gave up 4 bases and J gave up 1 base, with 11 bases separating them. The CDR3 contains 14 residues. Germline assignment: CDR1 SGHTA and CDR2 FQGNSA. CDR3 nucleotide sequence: TGTGCCAGCAGCTCCTACACGGGTTCCTACGAGCAGTACGTC. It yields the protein CASSSYTGSYEQYV.

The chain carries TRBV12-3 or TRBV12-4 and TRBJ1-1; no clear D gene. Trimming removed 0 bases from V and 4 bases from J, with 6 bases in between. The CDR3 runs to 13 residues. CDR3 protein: CASSLALSTEAFF. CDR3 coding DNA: TGTGCCAGCAGTTTAGCGCTTTCCACTGAAGCTTTCTTT.

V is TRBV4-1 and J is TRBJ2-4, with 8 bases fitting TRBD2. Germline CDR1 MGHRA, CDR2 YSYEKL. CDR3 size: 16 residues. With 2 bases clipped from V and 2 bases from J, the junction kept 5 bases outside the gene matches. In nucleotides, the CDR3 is TGCGCCAGCAGCCAAAAAGCGGGGGCCTCCAAAAACATTCAGTACTTC. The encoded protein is CASSQKAGASKNIQYF.

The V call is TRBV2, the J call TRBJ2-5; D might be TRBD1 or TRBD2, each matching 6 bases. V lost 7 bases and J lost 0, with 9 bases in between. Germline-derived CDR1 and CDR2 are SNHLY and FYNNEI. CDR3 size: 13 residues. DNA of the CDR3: TGTGCCAGCACGCGGGACAACCAAGAGACCCAGTACTTC. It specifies CASTRDNQETQYF.

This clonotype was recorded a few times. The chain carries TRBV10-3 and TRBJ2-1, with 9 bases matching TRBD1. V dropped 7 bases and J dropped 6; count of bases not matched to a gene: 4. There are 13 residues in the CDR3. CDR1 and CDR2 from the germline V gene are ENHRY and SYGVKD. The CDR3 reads CAITLDRGNEQFF. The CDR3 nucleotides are TGTGCCATCACTCTGGACAGGGGCAATGAGCAGTTCTTC.

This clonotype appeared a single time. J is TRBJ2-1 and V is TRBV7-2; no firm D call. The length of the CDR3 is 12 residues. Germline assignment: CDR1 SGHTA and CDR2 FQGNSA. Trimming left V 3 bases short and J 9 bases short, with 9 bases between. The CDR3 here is CASSLASAEQFF. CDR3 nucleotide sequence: TGTGCCAGCAGCTTGGCGTCGGCTGAGCAGTTCTTC.

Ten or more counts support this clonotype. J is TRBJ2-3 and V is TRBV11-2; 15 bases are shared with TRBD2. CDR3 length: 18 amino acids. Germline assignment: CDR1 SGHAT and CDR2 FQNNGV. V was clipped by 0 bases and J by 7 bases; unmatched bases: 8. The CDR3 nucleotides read TGTGCCAGCAGCTTAGAAGGGACTAGCGGGAGGAACATTAATACGCAGTATTTT. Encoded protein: CASSLEGTSGRNINTQYF.

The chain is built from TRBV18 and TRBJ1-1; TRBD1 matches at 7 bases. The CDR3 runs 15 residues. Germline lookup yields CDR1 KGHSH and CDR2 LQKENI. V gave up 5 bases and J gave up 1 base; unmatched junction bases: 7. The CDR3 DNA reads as TGTGCCAGCTCATCCCGGACAGGTGAGAACACTGAAGCTTTCTTT. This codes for CASSSRTGENTEAFF.

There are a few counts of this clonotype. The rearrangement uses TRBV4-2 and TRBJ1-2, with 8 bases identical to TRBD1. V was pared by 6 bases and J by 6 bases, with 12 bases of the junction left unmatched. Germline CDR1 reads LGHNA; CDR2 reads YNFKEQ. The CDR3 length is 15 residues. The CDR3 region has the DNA TGTGCCAGCAGGGAAGGACAGGGAGCCGGAGATGGCTACACCTTC. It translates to CASREGQGAGDGYTF.

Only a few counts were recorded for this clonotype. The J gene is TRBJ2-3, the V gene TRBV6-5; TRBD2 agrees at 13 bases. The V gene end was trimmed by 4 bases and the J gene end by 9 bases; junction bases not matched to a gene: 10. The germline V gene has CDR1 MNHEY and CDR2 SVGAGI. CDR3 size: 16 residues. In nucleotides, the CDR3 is TGTGCCAGCAGTTCCCGACTAGCGGGGGGCCCCGGAACGCAGTATTTT. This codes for CASSSRLAGGPGTQYF.